The clone carrying this TCR beta chain was observed many times. Its antigen is not identified. TCRdb processed the reads anew with MiXCR; each CDR3 protein has one entry. The data hold 450,000 to 650,000 distinct CDR3 sequences, with approximately 26% observed a single time. This entry comes from a study of T cell repertoires in cytomegalovirus infection. Overall study: Matching HLA type and CMV infection were both indicated by public TCR beta signatures. Findings of the study overall: Cumulative public TCR beta family frequency identified CMV carriers with the relevant HLA. HLA-C-restricted CMV-specific TCR beta clonotypes prevailed in the ex vivo response.

The CDR3 loop spans 15 amino acids. With V trimmed by 5 bases and J by 2 bases, 5 bases remained unmatched. The germline V gene has CDR1 MNHNS and CDR2 SASEGT. The chain recombines TRBV6-1 with TRBJ2-1, with 8 nucleotides matching TRBD2. Sequencing was performed on PBMCs. The clonotype originates from a human donor in good health (CMV status not recorded). Some clones in this sample may be carry-over from other donors' samples. The CDR3 coding sequence is TGTGCCAGCAGTTCAACGGGAGGGACCTACAATGAGCAGTTCTTC. Its translation: CASSSTGGTYNEQFF.